The clone carrying this TCR beta chain showed up many times. The antigen is undetermined. This entry comes from a study of neurological immune-mediated disorders. Study findings and constraints: Multiple sclerosis, the disease with the least TCR clonal expansion, fell below healthy controls, whereas HTLV-1-associated myelopathy showed the most.

Time point defined: longitudinal time-point 1 (baseline). Stored at -80 C, 2 million PBMCs were the source of the unsorted libraries. The cDNA was synthesized by means of template-switch 5'RACE, which was carried out with 10-nucleotide random UMIs. Sequencing runs each generated in excess of 190 million TCR-beta sequences derived from 15-18 subjects. TCRdb fed the 5' RACE reads into MiXCR, producing one record per CDR3 protein. The repertoire holds around 76,000 distinct CDR3 sequences, with 10% as singletons. Trimming cost V 3 bases and J 2 bases, with 19 bases left between them. CDR3 length: 17 amino acids. CDR1 WSHSY and CDR2 SAAADI come from the germline V gene.

The receptor comes from a man aged 25 to 45 in good health. The J gene is TRBJ2-5, the V gene TRBV10-2; D gene unclear. Sample: PBMCs. The CDR3 nucleotides read TGCGCCAGCAGTGATCCGGTGCGTAAAGGAGTACAAGAGACCCAGTACTTC. As protein: CASSDPVRKGVQETQYF.